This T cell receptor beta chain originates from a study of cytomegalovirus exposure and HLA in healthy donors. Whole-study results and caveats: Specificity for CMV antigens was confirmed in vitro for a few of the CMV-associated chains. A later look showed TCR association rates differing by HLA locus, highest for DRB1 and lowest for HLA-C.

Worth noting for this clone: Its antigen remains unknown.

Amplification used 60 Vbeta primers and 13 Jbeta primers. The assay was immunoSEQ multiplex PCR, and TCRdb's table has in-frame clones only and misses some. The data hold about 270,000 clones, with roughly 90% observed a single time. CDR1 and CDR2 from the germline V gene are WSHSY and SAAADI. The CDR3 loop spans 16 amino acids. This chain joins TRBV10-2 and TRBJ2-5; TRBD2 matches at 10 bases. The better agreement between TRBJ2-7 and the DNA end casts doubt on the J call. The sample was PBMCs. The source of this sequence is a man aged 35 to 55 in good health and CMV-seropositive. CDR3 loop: CASSEPRASGRSEQYF. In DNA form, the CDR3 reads TGCGCCAGCAGTGAGCCCAGGGCTAGCGGGAGAAGCGAGCAGTACTTC.